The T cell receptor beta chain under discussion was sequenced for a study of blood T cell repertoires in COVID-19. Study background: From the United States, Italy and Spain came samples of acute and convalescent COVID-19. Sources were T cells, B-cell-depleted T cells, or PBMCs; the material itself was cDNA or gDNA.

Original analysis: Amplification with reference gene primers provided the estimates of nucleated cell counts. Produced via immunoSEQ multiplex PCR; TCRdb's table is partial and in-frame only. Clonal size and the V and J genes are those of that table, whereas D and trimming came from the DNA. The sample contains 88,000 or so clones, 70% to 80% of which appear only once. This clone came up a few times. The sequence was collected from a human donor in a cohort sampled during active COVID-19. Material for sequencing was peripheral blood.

As DNA, the CDR3 is TGTGCCAGCTCACCCTTACAGGGGGATGCCTACGAGCAGTACTTC. Translating gives CASSPLQGDAYEQYF. The rearrangement joins TRBV18 to TRBJ2-7; 8 nucleotides agree with TRBD1. CDR1 and CDR2 from the germline V gene are KGHSH and LQKENI. The CDR3 runs 15 residues. Trimming removed 3 bases from V and 2 bases from J; junction bases left unmatched: 6. Using reference TRBV18 and TRBJ2-7 for the parts outside the CDR3, the full variable domain is NAGVMQNPRHLVRRRGQEARLRCSPMKGHSHVYWYRQLPEEGLKFMVYLQKENIIDESGMPKERFSAEFPKEGPSILRIQQVVRGDSAAYFCASSPLQGDAYEQYFGPGTRLTVT.